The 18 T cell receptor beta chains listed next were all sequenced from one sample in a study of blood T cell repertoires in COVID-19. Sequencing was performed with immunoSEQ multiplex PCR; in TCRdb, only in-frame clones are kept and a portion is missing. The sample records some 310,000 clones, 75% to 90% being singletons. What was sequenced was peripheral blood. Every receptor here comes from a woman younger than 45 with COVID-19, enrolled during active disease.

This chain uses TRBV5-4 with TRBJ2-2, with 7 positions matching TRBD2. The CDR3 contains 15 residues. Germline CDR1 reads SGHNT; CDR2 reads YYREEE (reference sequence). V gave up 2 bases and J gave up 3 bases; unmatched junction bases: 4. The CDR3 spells CASSLGGGYTGELFF. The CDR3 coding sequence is TGTGCCAGCAGCTTAGGCGGGGGATACACCGGGGAGCTGTTTTTT.

This chain's CDR3 is CASSRETQDAPLHF. Written as DNA, the CDR3 is TGTGCCAGTAGTCGGGAAACTCAGGACGCACCCCTCCACTTT. This chain joins TRBV19 and TRBJ1-6, with D unresolved. Germline V gene lookup returns CDR1 LNHDA and CDR2 SQIVND (reference sequence). This CDR3 is 14 amino acids long. The V gene lost 5 bases and the J gene lost 11 bases, with 16 bases spanning the gap.

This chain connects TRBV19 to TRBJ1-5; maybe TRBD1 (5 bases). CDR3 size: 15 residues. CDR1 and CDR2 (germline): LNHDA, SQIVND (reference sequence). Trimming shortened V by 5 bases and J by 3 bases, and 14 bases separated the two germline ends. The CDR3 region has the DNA TGTGCCAGTAGTCCCGGGACTGAGTTCAATCAGCCCCAGCATTTT. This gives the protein CASSPGTEFNQPQHF.

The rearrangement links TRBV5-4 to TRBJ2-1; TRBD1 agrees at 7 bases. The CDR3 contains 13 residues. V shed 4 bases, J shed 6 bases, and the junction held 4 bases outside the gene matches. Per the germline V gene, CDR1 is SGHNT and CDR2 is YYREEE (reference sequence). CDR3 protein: CASSDRESNEQFF. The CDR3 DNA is TGTGCCAGCAGCGACAGGGAATCCAATGAGCAGTTCTTC.

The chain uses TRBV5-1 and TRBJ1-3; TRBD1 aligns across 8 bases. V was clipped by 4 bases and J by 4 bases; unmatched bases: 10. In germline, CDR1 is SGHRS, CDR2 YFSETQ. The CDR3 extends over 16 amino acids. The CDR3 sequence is CASSADSGGGGNTIYF. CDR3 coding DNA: TGCGCCAGCAGCGCGGACTCAGGGGGCGGCGGAAACACCATATATTTT.

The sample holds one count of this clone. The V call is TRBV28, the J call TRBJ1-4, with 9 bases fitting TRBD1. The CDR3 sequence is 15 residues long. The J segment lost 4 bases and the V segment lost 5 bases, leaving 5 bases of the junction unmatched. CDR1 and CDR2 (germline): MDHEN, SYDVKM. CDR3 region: CASSGQDRGNEKLFF. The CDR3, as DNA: TGTGCCAGCAGTGGCCAGGACAGGGGTAATGAAAAACTGTTTTTT. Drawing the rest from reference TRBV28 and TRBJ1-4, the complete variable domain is DVKVTQSSRYLVKRTGEKVFLECVQDMDHENMFWYRQDPGLGLRLIYFSYDVKMKEKGDIPEGYSVSREKKERFSLILESASTNQTSMYLCASSGQDRGNEKLFFGSGTQLSVL.

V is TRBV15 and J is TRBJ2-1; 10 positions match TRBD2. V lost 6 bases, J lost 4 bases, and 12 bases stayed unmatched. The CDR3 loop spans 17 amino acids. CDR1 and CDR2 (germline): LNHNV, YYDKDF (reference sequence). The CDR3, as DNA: TGTGCCACCAGGAGCGACCAAGGACTAGCGGAATACAATGAGCAGTTCTTC. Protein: CATRSDQGLAEYNEQFF.

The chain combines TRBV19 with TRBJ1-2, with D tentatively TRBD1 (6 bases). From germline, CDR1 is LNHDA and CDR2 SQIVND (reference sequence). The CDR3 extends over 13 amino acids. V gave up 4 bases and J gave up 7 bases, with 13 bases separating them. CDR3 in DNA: TGTGCCAGTAGTACTACAGGGAGTGCTGGCTACACCTTC. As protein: CASSTTGSAGYTF. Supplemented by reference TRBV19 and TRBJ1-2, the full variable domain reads DGGITQSPKYLFRKEGQNVTLSCEQNLNHDAMYWYRQDPGQGLRLIYYSQIVNDFQKGDIAEGYSVSREKKESFPLTVTSAQKNPTAFYLCASSTTGSAGYTFGSGTRLTVV.

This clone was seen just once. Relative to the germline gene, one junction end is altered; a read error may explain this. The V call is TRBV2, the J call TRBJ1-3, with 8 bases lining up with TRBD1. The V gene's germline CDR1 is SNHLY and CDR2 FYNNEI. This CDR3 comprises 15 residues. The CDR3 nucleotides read TGTGCCAGCAGTACATGGGGACAGGCTGGAAACGCCATATATTTT. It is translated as CASSTWGQAGNAIYF.

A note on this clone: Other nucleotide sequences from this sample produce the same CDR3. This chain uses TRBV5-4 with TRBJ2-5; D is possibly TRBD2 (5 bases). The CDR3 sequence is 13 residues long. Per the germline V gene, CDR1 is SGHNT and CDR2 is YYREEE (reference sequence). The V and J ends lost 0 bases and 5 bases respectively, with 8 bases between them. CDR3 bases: TGTGCCAGCAGCTTGGCACCGGGGGAGACCCAGTACTTC. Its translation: CASSLAPGETQYF.

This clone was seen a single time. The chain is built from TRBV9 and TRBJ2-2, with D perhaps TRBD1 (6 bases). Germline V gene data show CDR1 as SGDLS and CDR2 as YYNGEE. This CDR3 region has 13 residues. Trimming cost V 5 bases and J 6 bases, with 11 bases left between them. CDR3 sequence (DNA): TGTGCCAGCAGGGGGACAACCTCCGGGGAGCTGTTTTTT. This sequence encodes CASRGTTSGELFF.

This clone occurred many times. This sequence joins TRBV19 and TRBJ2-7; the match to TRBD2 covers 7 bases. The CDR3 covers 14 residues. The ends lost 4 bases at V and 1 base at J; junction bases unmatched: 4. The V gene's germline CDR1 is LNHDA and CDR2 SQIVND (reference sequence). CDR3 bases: TGTGCCAGTAGTACCGGACTAGTATCCTACGAGCAGTACTTC. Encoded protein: CASSTGLVSYEQYF.

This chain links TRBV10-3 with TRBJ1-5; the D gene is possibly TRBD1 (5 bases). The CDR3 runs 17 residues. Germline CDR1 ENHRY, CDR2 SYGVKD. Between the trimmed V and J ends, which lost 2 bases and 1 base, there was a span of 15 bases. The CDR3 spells CAISEGQGRGSNQPQHF. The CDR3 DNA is TGTGCCATCAGTGAGGGCCAGGGAAGGGGCAGCAATCAGCCCCAGCATTTT.

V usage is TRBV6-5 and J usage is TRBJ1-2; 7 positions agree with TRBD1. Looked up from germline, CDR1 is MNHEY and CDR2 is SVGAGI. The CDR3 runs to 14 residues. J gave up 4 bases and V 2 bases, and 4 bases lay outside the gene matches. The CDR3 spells CASSYGDSTYGYTF. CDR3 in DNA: TGTGCCAGCAGTTACGGGGACAGCACCTATGGCTACACCTTC.

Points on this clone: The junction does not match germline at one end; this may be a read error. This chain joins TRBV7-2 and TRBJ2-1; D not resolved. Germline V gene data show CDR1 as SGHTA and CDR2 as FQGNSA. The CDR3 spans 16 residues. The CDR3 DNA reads TGTGCCAGCAGCGTAGCCCACACGTCCTCCTACAATGAGCAGTTCTTC. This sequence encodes CASSVAHTSSYNEQFF. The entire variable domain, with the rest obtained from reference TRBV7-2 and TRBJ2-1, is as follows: GAGVSQSPSNKVTEKGKDVELRCDPISGHTALYWYRQSLGQGLEFLIYFQGNSAPDKSGLPSDRFSAERTGGSVSTLTIQRTQQEDSAVYLCASSVAHTSSYNEQFFGPGTRLTVL.

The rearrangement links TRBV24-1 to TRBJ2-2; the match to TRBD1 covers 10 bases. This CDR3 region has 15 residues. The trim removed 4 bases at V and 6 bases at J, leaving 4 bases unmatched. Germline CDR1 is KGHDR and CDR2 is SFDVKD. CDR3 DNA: TGTGCCACCAGTGACCGGACAGGGGGGTCCGGGGAGCTGTTTTTT. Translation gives CATSDRTGGSGELFF.

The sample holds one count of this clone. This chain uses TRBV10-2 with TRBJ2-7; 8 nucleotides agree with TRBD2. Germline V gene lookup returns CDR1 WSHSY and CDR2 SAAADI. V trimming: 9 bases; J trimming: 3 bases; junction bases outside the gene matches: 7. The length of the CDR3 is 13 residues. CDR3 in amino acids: CARDLAGFYEQYF. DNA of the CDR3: TGCGCCAGGGACCTAGCGGGTTTCTACGAGCAGTACTTC.

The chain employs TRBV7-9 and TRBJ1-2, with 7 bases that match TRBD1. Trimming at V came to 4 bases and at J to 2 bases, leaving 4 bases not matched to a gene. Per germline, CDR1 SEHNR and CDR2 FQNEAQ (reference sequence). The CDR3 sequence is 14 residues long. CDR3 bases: TGTGCCAGCAGCTCCTTACAGGGGAACTATGGCTACACCTTC. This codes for CASSSLQGNYGYTF.